This is a list of T cell receptor beta chains from one sample in a study of Ad26.COV2.S vaccination and SARS-CoV-2 variants. Data came from immunoSEQ multiplex PCR; TCRdb stores just in-frame clones and leaves some out. The table records fewer than 55,000 clones, 83% of them present only once. This specimen consisted of peripheral blood, obtained after recovery from COVID-19. Every receptor here comes from a human donor who had recovered from COVID-19. CDR3s include the opening cysteine and the closing phenylalanine or tryptophan. A D gene is named only where the DNA matches it firmly. Part of the rows lack a size; the others show once, few, many or a class for expanded clones.

D: .; size: .; V: TRBV24-1; J: TRBJ2-5; CDR3: CATSDYSGRTQYF; DNA: TGTGCCACCAGTGATTACAGTGGTCGGACCCAGTACTTC
D: .; size: .; V: TRBV5-6; J: TRBJ1-2; CDR3: CASILRDGLGGYTF; DNA: TGTGCCAGCATCCTAAGGGACGGCTTAGGAGGCTACACCTTC
D: TRBD1; size: .; V: TRBV24-1; J: TRBJ1-4; CDR3: CATSDAGQGVTNEKLFF; DNA: TGTGCCACCAGTGATGCGGGACAGGGGGTAACTAATGAAAAACTGTTTTTT
D: TRBD1; size: .; V: TRBV15; J: TRBJ1-4; CDR3: CATSTPGQGGEKLFF; DNA: TGTGCCACCAGCACTCCGGGACAGGGGGGTGAAAAACTGTTTTTT
D: TRBD1; size: .; V: TRBV6-1; J: TRBJ1-5; CDR3: CASSGAGGIWSNQPQHF; DNA: TGTGCCAGCAGTGGGGCAGGGGGTATCTGGAGCAATCAGCCCCAGCATTTT
D: .; size: .; V: TRBV27; J: TRBJ1-2; CDR3: CASSLRQDLNYGYTF; DNA: TGTGCCAGCAGTTTAAGGCAGGATCTCAACTATGGCTACACCTTC
D: .; size: .; V: TRBV18; J: TRBJ1-4; CDR3: CASSPDGPSNEKLFF; DNA: TGTGCCAGCTCACCGGACGGACCATCTAATGAAAAACTGTTTTTT
D: .; size: .; V: TRBV18; J: TRBJ1-4; CDR3: CASSPPEAEKLFF; DNA: TGTGCCAGCTCACCACCCGAGGCCGAAAAACTGTTTTTT
D: TRBD2; size: .; V: TRBV5-1; J: TRBJ2-1; CDR3: CASSLDDMRLAGYNEQFF; DNA: TGCGCCAGCAGCTTGGATGATATGAGGCTAGCGGGGTACAATGAGCAGTTCTTC
D: .; size: .; V: TRBV6-4; J: TRBJ1-2; CDR3: CASSDSGGYTF; DNA: TGTGCCAGCAGTGACTCGGGAGGCTACACCTTC
D: .; size: .; V: TRBV10-3; J: TRBJ1-5; CDR3: CAISGGDRQPQHF; DNA: TGTGCCATCAGTGGAGGGGATCGGCAGCCCCAGCATTTT
D: .; size: .; V: TRBV28; J: TRBJ1-2; CDR3: CASSETVRVYGYTF; DNA: TGTGCCAGCAGTGAGACAGTTCGGGTCTATGGCTACACCTTC
D: TRBD1; size: .; V: TRBV11-3; J: TRBJ1-6; CDR3: CASSLGQGAALHF; DNA: TGTGCCAGCAGCTTGGGTCAGGGGGCTGCCCTCCACTTT
D: .; size: .; V: TRBV7-8; J: TRBJ1-1; CDR3: CASSLGGRNTEAFF; DNA: TGTGCCAGCAGCTTGGGGGGGCGTAACACTGAAGCTTTCTTT
D: TRBD1; size: .; V: TRBV27; J: TRBJ1-1; CDR3: CASSYKGGQGGNTEAFF; DNA: TGTGCCAGCAGTTACAAGGGAGGACAGGGGGGGAACACTGAAGCTTTCTTT
D: TRBD1; size: .; V: TRBV18; J: TRBJ1-1; CDR3: CASSPGTGGVGAFF; DNA: TGTGCCAGCTCACCTGGGACAGGAGGAGTCGGAGCTTTCTTT
D: .; size: .; V: TRBV18; J: TRBJ1-6; CDR3: CASGGEGNSPLHF; DNA: TGTGCCAGCGGGGGAGAGGGTAATTCACCCCTCCACTTT
D: .; size: .; V: TRBV12-3/TRBV12-4; J: TRBJ2-5; CDR3: CASSSPPGTQYF; DNA: TGTGCCAGCAGTTCACCTCCGGGGACCCAGTACTTC
D: .; size: .; V: TRBV12-5; J: TRBJ1-6; CDR3: CASGLGTLNSPLHF; DNA: TGTGCTAGTGGCTTGGGGACACTGAATTCACCCCTCCACTTT
D: TRBD1; size: .; V: TRBV5-1; J: TRBJ1-2; CDR3: CASSTTGIGYTF; DNA: TGCGCCAGCAGCACGACAGGGATTGGCTACACCTTC
D: TRBD2; size: .; V: TRBV6-5; J: TRBJ2-3; CDR3: CASSYGGGTDTQYF; DNA: TGTGCCAGCAGTTACGGGGGGGGAACAGATACGCAGTATTTT
D: TRBD1; size: .; V: TRBV24-1; J: TRBJ2-1; CDR3: CATSDTTGGYEQFF; DNA: TGTGCCACCAGTGACACTACAGGGGGATATGAGCAGTTCTTC
D: TRBD1; size: .; V: TRBV9; J: TRBJ2-1; CDR3: CASSVDPGQGTIGQFF; DNA: TGTGCCAGCAGCGTAGACCCGGGACAGGGGACCATCGGGCAGTTCTTC
D: .; size: .; V: TRBV10-2; J: TRBJ1-5; CDR3: CASSVGGQPQHF; DNA: TGCGCCAGCAGTGTGGGTGGCCAGCCCCAGCATTTT
D: TRBD2; size: .; V: TRBV5-1; J: TRBJ2-1; CDR3: CASSWRRAGGPEQFF; DNA: TGCGCCAGCAGCTGGCGGCGGGCGGGAGGGCCTGAGCAGTTCTTC
D: .; size: .; V: TRBV7-2; J: TRBJ2-7; CDR3: CASSLGGSEQYF; DNA: TGTGCCAGCAGCTTAGGGGGGAGTGAGCAGTACTTC
D: TRBD2; size: .; V: TRBV5-4; J: TRBJ2-3; CDR3: CASSLVVGGDADTQYF; DNA: TGTGCCAGCAGCTTGGTCGTGGGGGGGGACGCAGATACGCAGTATTTT
D: .; size: .; V: TRBV12-5; J: TRBJ1-1; CDR3: CASGPLREQKAFF; DNA: TGTGCTAGTGGTCCATTGAGGGAACAGAAGGCTTTCTTT
D: .; size: .; V: TRBV6-6; J: TRBJ1-2; CDR3: CASSYSGEDRGYTF; DNA: TGTGCCAGCAGTTACTCGGGCGAGGATAGAGGCTACACCTTC
D: .; size: .; V: TRBV5-6; J: TRBJ1-3; CDR3: CASSLPDGWNSGNTIYF; DNA: TGTGCCAGCAGCCTCCCCGACGGGTGGAACTCTGGAAACACCATATATTTT
D: .; size: .; V: TRBV6-5; J: TRBJ1-1; CDR3: CASRGVGDTEAFF; DNA: TGTGCCAGCAGGGGCGTGGGTGACACTGAAGCTTTCTTT
D: .; size: .; V: TRBV24-1; J: TRBJ2-5; CDR3: CATSDSSPGIQETQYF; DNA: TGTGCCACCAGTGATTCGTCCCCCGGGATCCAAGAGACCCAGTACTTC
D: TRBD2; size: .; V: TRBV5-1; J: TRBJ2-1; CDR3: CASSPLVSGANNEQFF; DNA: TGCGCCAGCAGCCCCCTCGTTAGCGGGGCTAACAATGAGCAGTTCTTC
D: .; size: .; V: TRBV4-1; J: TRBJ1-1; CDR3: CASSQDLGNTEAFF; DNA: TGCGCCAGCAGCCAAGATCTGGGCAATACTGAAGCTTTCTTT
D: TRBD2; size: .; V: TRBV27; J: TRBJ2-3; CDR3: CASSLRPGLAVFTDTQYF; DNA: TGTGCCAGCAGTTTGCGCCCGGGACTAGCGGTCTTCACAGATACGCAGTATTTT
D: .; size: .; V: TRBV18; J: TRBJ1-5; CDR3: CASSPTMDLNQPQHF; DNA: TGTGCCAGCTCACCGACCATGGACCTCAATCAGCCCCAGCATTTT
D: .; size: .; V: TRBV7-3; J: TRBJ2-1; CDR3: CASSLIQGSSYNEQFF; DNA: TGTGCCAGCAGCTTAATCCAAGGGAGCTCCTACAATGAGCAGTTCTTC
D: .; size: .; V: TRBV6-4; J: TRBJ2-3; CDR3: CASSEAPGRGSSDTQYF; DNA: TGTGCCAGCAGTGAGGCCCCTGGGAGAGGAAGTTCAGATACGCAGTATTTT
D: TRBD2; size: .; V: TRBV5-1; J: TRBJ2-3; CDR3: CASSSLAGGGDTQYF; DNA: TGCGCCAGCAGCTCACTAGCGGGAGGGGGAGATACGCAGTATTTT
D: .; size: .; V: TRBV30; J: TRBJ1-2; CDR3: CAWSLWGAFYGYTF; DNA: TGTGCCTGGAGTCTCTGGGGGGCTTTCTATGGCTACACCTTC
D: .; size: .; V: TRBV5-1; J: TRBJ1-1; CDR3: CASSLAGAGEAFF; DNA: TGCGCCAGCAGCTTGGCAGGGGCAGGTGAAGCTTTCTTT
D: TRBD1; size: once; V: TRBV10-1; J: TRBJ2-1; CDR3: CAIPGQATHNEQFF; DNA: TGCGCCATCCCAGGACAGGCGACACACAATGAGCAGTTCTTC
D: .; size: .; V: TRBV6-6; J: TRBJ2-3; CDR3: CASSAGGADTQYF; DNA: TGTGCCAGCAGCGCCGGAGGGGCCGATACGCAGTATTTT
D: .; size: once; V: TRBV5-6; J: TRBJ1-2; CDR3: CASSLGWQGSLRYTF; DNA: TGTGCCAGCAGCTTGGGTTGGCAGGGATCTCTGCGCTACACCTTC
D: TRBD1; size: .; V: TRBV6-5; J: TRBJ1-5; CDR3: CASSTSGGRQPQHF; DNA: TGTGCCAGCAGTACTTCAGGGGGCCGTCAGCCCCAGCATTTT
D: .; size: .; V: TRBV20-1; J: TRBJ2-5; CDR3: CSASRRGETQYF; DNA: TGCAGTGCTAGTAGGAGGGGAGAGACCCAGTACTTC
D: TRBD1; size: .; V: TRBV10-3; J: TRBJ2-4; CDR3: CAISGSGQGDKNIQYF; DNA: TGTGCCATCAGTGGTTCGGGACAGGGGGACAAAAACATTCAGTACTTC
D: .; size: .; V: TRBV5-1; J: TRBJ2-4; CDR3: CASSMTSRGIQYF; DNA: TGCGCCAGCAGCATGACTAGCAGGGGCATTCAGTACTTC
D: .; size: .; V: TRBV9; J: TRBJ1-2; CDR3: CASSVGGTVGYTF; DNA: TGTGCCAGCAGCGTAGGGGGTACGGTCGGCTACACCTTC
D: .; size: .; V: TRBV7-6; J: TRBJ1-1; CDR3: CASSLGLGTEAFF; DNA: TGTGCCAGCAGCTTAGGTTTGGGGACTGAAGCTTTCTTT
D: .; size: few; V: TRBV14; J: TRBJ1-2; CDR3: CASSPLAGVAHYGYTF; DNA: TGTGCCAGCAGCCCCTTGGCGGGGGTGGCTCACTATGGCTACACCTTC
D: .; size: once; V: TRBV5-6; J: TRBJ2-3; CDR3: CASSFGTDTQYF; DNA: TGTGCCAGCAGCTTTGGCACAGATACGCAGTATTTT
D: TRBD2; size: .; V: TRBV6-4; J: TRBJ2-2; CDR3: CASSVLAGGPSTGELFF; DNA: TGTGCCAGCAGTGTCTTAGCGGGAGGGCCGAGCACCGGGGAGCTGTTTTTT
D: .; size: .; V: TRBV6-4; J: TRBJ2-2; CDR3: CASSVGQSTGELFF; DNA: TGTGCCAGCAGTGTAGGGCAGTCCACCGGGGAGCTGTTTTTT
D: .; size: few; V: TRBV5-6; J: TRBJ1-2; CDR3: CASSLLASFNYGYTF; DNA: TGTGCCAGCAGCTTATTGGCCTCTTTTAACTATGGCTACACCTTC
D: .; size: .; V: TRBV5-6; J: TRBJ1-2; CDR3: CASSLPEANLIRGYTF; DNA: TGTGCCAGCAGCTTGCCAGAAGCTAACCTAATCCGTGGCTACACCTTC
D: TRBD1; size: .; V: TRBV5-6; J: TRBJ1-3; CDR3: CASSLFRTGHGNTIYF; DNA: TGTGCCAGCAGCTTATTTCGGACAGGGCACGGAAACACCATATATTTT
D: .; size: .; V: TRBV20-1; J: TRBJ2-7; CDR3: CSASTEYGFYEQYF; DNA: TGCAGTGCTAGTACGGAGTACGGGTTCTACGAGCAGTACTTC
D: TRBD1; size: .; V: TRBV7-7; J: TRBJ2-3; CDR3: CASSYTLTGEGTDTQYF; DNA: TGTGCCAGCAGCTATACACTGACAGGGGAGGGCACAGATACGCAGTATTTT
D: TRBD1; size: .; V: TRBV12-5; J: TRBJ2-7; CDR3: CASGFGGTGVSYEQYF; DNA: TGTGCTAGTGGTTTCGGCGGGACAGGGGTATCCTACGAGCAGTACTTC